These T cell receptor beta chains were read from a single sample in a study of metastatic and nonmetastatic thyroid tumors. TCRdb reprocessed the PCR reads using MiXCR. The sample has 13,000 or so clones; more than 25% are singletons. Source material: tumor tissue. Receptors were obtained from a male donor with papillary thyroid cancer or a benign thyroid nodule (not recorded which). Some clones in this sample may be carry-over from other donors' samples. The CDR3 runs from the conserved cysteine through the conserved F or W. The D gene is left open where the match is weak. Not all rows give a size; the values are once, few, many and, for expanded clones, a class.

J,D,size,V,DNA,CDR3
TRBJ2-7,NA,NA,TRBV3-1,TGTGCCAGCAGCCAAGCGTATGACCTGATAGAGTCCGAGCAGTACTTC,CASSQAYDLIESEQYF
TRBJ2-1,TRBD2,medium-sized,TRBV4-3,TGCGCCAGCAGCACCCAACTAGCGGGATCTACATACAATGAGCAGTTCTTC,CASSTQLAGSTYNEQFF
TRBJ2-7,NA,NA,TRBV20-1,TGCAGTGCTAGAAATCAGACAGGGAGGAATCTGTCGTACGAGCAGTACTTC,CSARNQTGRNLSYEQYF
TRBJ2-7,NA,NA,TRBV20-1,TGCAGTGGAAGGACAGAGACCTACGAGCAGTACTTC,CSGRTETYEQYF
TRBJ2-3,TRBD2,once,TRBV11-2,TGTGCCAGCAGCCCCGTGGGGGGGACAGATACGCAGTATTTT,CASSPVGGTDTQYF
TRBJ2-7,TRBD1,NA,TRBV5-8,TGTGCCAGCAGCTTTTGGGCGGGACAGGGATCGATCGAGCAGTACTTC,CASSFWAGQGSIEQYF
TRBJ1-6,NA,medium-sized,TRBV18,TGTGCCAGCTCACCAGGTGCCGATTCACCCCTCCACTTT,CASSPGADSPLHF
TRBJ1-1,TRBD1,NA,TRBV6-1,TGTGCCAGCAGAACAGGGGAGAACACTGAAGCTTTCTTT,CASRTGENTEAFF
TRBJ2-7,NA,NA,TRBV4-2,TGTGCCAGCAGCCAAATGGTAGGCTCCTACGAGCAGTACTTC,CASSQMVGSYEQYF
TRBJ1-6,NA,NA,TRBV7-2,TGTGCCAGCAGCGCCCCCGGACAAGATAATTCACCCCTCCACTTT,CASSAPGQDNSPLHF
TRBJ1-1,NA,NA,TRBV11-1,TGTGCCAGCAGCGCGATCTTAGGGGCGGCTAACACTGAAGCTTTCTTT,CASSAILGAANTEAFF
TRBJ1-2,NA,few,TRBV25-1,TGTGCCAGCAGTGCGCAGGGCTATGGCTACACCTTC,CASSAQGYGYTF
TRBJ2-7,TRBD2,medium-sized,TRBV15,TGTGCCACCAGCCGAGGGAGGGGAGAGGGCGGGAGCTACGAGCAGTACTTC,CATSRGRGEGGSYEQYF
TRBJ1-2,NA,NA,TRBV5-1,TGCGCCAGCAGCTTGGGGACAGATCATGGCTACACCTTC,CASSLGTDHGYTF
TRBJ2-2,NA,NA,TRBV3-1,TGTGCCAGCAGCCCCGGGGCCGGGTCCCTCACCGGGGAGCTGTTTTTT,CASSPGAGSLTGELFF
TRBJ2-7,TRBD2,NA,TRBV11-2,TGTGCCAGCAGCTCTTCTAGCGGGATAAACTCCTACGAGCAGTACTTC,CASSSSSGINSYEQYF
TRBJ2-1,NA,medium-sized,TRBV4-1,TGCGCCAGCAGCCAAGATTTTAGCGGCAATGAGCAGTTCTTC,CASSQDFSGNEQFF
TRBJ2-3,NA,NA,TRBV20-1,TGCAGTGCTAGTTTCAGGGGCACAGATACGCAGTATTTT,CSASFRGTDTQYF
TRBJ2-2,TRBD2,NA,TRBV11-2,TGTGCCAGCAGCTTTAGTAGACTAGCGGGGCCCACGAACACCGGGGAGCTGTTTTTT,CASSFSRLAGPTNTGELFF
TRBJ2-3,NA,NA,TRBV7-6,TGTGCCAGCAGCGCCCGGGGTCGGGGAGATACGCAGTATTTT,CASSARGRGDTQYF
TRBJ2-1,TRBD2,NA,TRBV30,TGTGCCTGGAGACCCGGGACTAGCGGGAGGGGTGAGCAGTTCTTC,CAWRPGTSGRGEQFF
TRBJ2-1,TRBD1,NA,TRBV18,TGTGCCAGCTCACCACGTTACGTACAGGGGTTAAATGAGCAGTTCTTC,CASSPRYVQGLNEQFF
TRBJ2-2,NA,few,TRBV6-1,TGTGCCAGCAGATCTACAGGTGGATCCACCGGGGAGCTGTTTTTT,CASRSTGGSTGELFF
TRBJ2-6,NA,NA,TRBV11-1,TGTGCCAGCAGCTCAAACAGGGCCCGAAGCTCTGGGGCCAACGTCCTGACTTTC,CASSSNRARSSGANVLTF
TRBJ2-7,TRBD2,few,TRBV6-1,TGTGCCAGCAGTGACCGACTAGCGGGAGCAAGGTCCTACGAGCAGTACTTC,CASSDRLAGARSYEQYF
TRBJ1-4,TRBD1,few,TRBV28,TGTGCCAGCAGTTCAGGGGGCCCAGAAGAAAAACTGTTTTTT,CASSSGGPEEKLFF
TRBJ1-6,TRBD1,few,TRBV20-1,TGCAGTGCTAGAGATTTAAGACAGGGCTCTAATTCACCCCTCCACTTT,CSARDLRQGSNSPLHF
TRBJ2-1,NA,NA,TRBV7-2,TGTGCCAGCAGCTTAGCGGTCGGTAGCCGTGGCATCGGTGAGCAGTTCTTC,CASSLAVGSRGIGEQFF
TRBJ2-1,NA,NA,TRBV28,TGTGCCAGTAGTTTTCTATTCGCTGCTGAGCAGTTCTTC,CASSFLFAAEQFF
TRBJ2-7,NA,few,TRBV10-2,TGCGCCAGCAGTGAAGGGTTGGTCGAGCAGTACTTC,CASSEGLVEQYF
TRBJ1-4,NA,NA,TRBV12-3/TRBV12-4,TGTGCCAGCACTCGGGACTCAACTAATGAAAAACTGTTTTTT,CASTRDSTNEKLFF
TRBJ1-2,NA,NA,TRBV9,TGTGCCAGCAGCGCCCTGGACTTAGTCTATGGCTACACCTTC,CASSALDLVYGYTF
TRBJ2-7,NA,NA,TRBV7-2,TGTGCCAGCAGCCCCGACCGGACAGCTCCGAGGGAGCAGTACTTC,CASSPDRTAPREQYF
TRBJ2-7,NA,few,TRBV6-2/TRBV6-3,TGTGCCAGCACCTACGACGCAACCTACGAGCAGTACTTC,CASTYDATYEQYF
TRBJ1-1,NA,few,TRBV7-2,TGTGCCAGCAGCTTAGACAAGAACACTGAAGCTTTCTTT,CASSLDKNTEAFF
TRBJ1-1,NA,few,TRBV11-3,TGTGCCAGCAGCCTTCACAGGGAAATGTTTGAAGCTTTCTTT,CASSLHREMFEAFF
TRBJ2-1,NA,NA,TRBV18,TGTGCCAGCTCACCGCGTGTGTGCCAGTTCTTC,CASSPRVCQFF
TRBJ2-1,NA,few,TRBV6-5,TGTGCCAGCAGTTATGACGGAGCAAATGAGCAGTTCTTC,CASSYDGANEQFF
TRBJ2-1,TRBD2,NA,TRBV6-1,TGTGTCAGCAGCCTTAGCGGGAGGAGGAGCTCCTACAATGAGCAGTTCTTC,CVSSLSGRRSSYNEQFF
TRBJ2-1,TRBD2,large,TRBV5-1,TGCGCCAGCAGCTTGGGACTAGCGGGAGATGAGCAGTTCTTC,CASSLGLAGDEQFF
TRBJ1-2,NA,few,TRBV7-2,TGTGCCAGCAGCAGCCTAGAAAACTATGGCTACACCTTC,CASSSLENYGYTF
TRBJ2-7,TRBD1,medium-sized,TRBV6-1,TGTGCCAGCAGTACAGGGGACTACGAGCAGTACTTC,CASSTGDYEQYF
TRBJ2-5,NA,NA,TRBV20-1,TGCAGTGCTAGATACGCCTTTACTACTCAAGAGACCCAGTACTTC,CSARYAFTTQETQYF
TRBJ2-3,NA,few,TRBV29-1,TGCAGCCTCCGGGAGGGGGCGGCAGATACGCAGTATTTT,CSLREGAADTQYF
TRBJ1-4,TRBD1,once,TRBV3-1,TGTGCCAGCAGCCTCTCCCCAGGGGGCGGTGAAAAACTGTTTTTT,CASSLSPGGGEKLFF
TRBJ1-1,NA,few,TRBV19,TGTGCCAGTAGTATAGAAGCGGCCTTGGGCACTGAAGCTTTCTTT,CASSIEAALGTEAFF
TRBJ2-7,NA,NA,TRBV6-1,TGTGCCAGCACAGGGAGAGCGGGTTCCCTTCAACACGAGCAGTACTTC,CASTGRAGSLQHEQYF
TRBJ1-2,NA,NA,TRBV5-1,TGCGCCAGCAGTTGGGAACACCCCTCCAATAACTATGGCTACACCTTC,CASSWEHPSNNYGYTF
TRBJ1-3,NA,NA,TRBV6-1,TGTGCCAGCAGCGCTACCGGGACCTCTGGAAACACCATATATTTT,CASSATGTSGNTIYF